This is a list of T cell receptor beta chains from one sample in a study of blood T cell repertoires in COVID-19. Assay: immunoSEQ multiplex PCR; the TCRdb copy retains only in-frame clones and omits some. There are 100,000 to 150,000 clones in the sample; over 75% occur only once, and less than 8.5% lies in the top ten. The specimen sequenced was peripheral blood. These receptors originate from a man of 80 years or more with active or convalescent COVID-19. Each CDR3 is given with its conserved first and last residue. Fields, in order: CDR3 DNA, CDR3 protein, J gene, clone size, D gene, V gene. A D gene is named only where the DNA matches it firmly. Clone size, where shown, is once, few, many, or a class for clones that have expanded.

CDR3 DNA: TGTGCCACCGGGACAGGGGGCTATCAGCCCCAGCATTTT
CDR3 protein: CATGTGGYQPQHF
J gene: TRBJ1-5
clone size: NA
D gene: TRBD1
V gene: TRBV6-5

CDR3 DNA: TGTGCCAGCTCACCATCAGGGGCCCTCAATCAGCCCCAGCATTTT
CDR3 protein: CASSPSGALNQPQHF
J gene: TRBJ1-5
clone size: NA
D gene: NA
V gene: TRBV18

CDR3 DNA: TGTGCCAGCAGCCAAAGGACGGGGAGCAATTCACCCCTCCACTTT
CDR3 protein: CASSQRTGSNSPLHF
J gene: TRBJ1-6
clone size: NA
D gene: NA
V gene: TRBV7-6

CDR3 DNA: TGTGCCAGGTCGGGACAGCGGACTAACTATGGCTACACCTTC
CDR3 protein: CARSGQRTNYGYTF
J gene: TRBJ1-2
clone size: NA
D gene: TRBD1
V gene: TRBV2

CDR3 DNA: TGTGCCAGCAGGTCCTCTCGGGGGAGGTACAATGAGCAGTTCTTC
CDR3 protein: CASRSSRGRYNEQFF
J gene: TRBJ2-1
clone size: NA
D gene: NA
V gene: TRBV6-5

CDR3 DNA: TGTGCCAGCAGCCAACAGGATAGCAATCAGCCCCAGCATTTT
CDR3 protein: CASSQQDSNQPQHF
J gene: TRBJ1-5
clone size: NA
D gene: NA
V gene: TRBV7-2

CDR3 DNA: TGTGCCAGTAGTCGACAGGGGGCGGCAGATACGCAGTATTTT
CDR3 protein: CASSRQGAADTQYF
J gene: TRBJ2-3
clone size: NA
D gene: TRBD1
V gene: TRBV19

CDR3 DNA: TGCAGCGTTGTTGGGACTTCCCGTGCACCGCAGTATTTT
CDR3 protein: CSVVGTSRAPQYF
J gene: TRBJ2-3
clone size: once
D gene: NA
V gene: TRBV29-1

CDR3 DNA: TGTGCCAGCAGCTTGGGACAGAACATTCAGTACTTC
CDR3 protein: CASSLGQNIQYF
J gene: TRBJ2-4
clone size: NA
D gene: NA
V gene: TRBV5-8

CDR3 DNA: TGTGCCAGCTCACCACTGGTCGGGGTCAACTCTGGAAACACCATATATTTT
CDR3 protein: CASSPLVGVNSGNTIYF
J gene: TRBJ1-3
clone size: NA
D gene: NA
V gene: TRBV18

CDR3 DNA: TGTGCCAGTAGTATGACAGCTACGATCTCTGGAAACACCATATATTTT
CDR3 protein: CASSMTATISGNTIYF
J gene: TRBJ1-3
clone size: once
D gene: NA
V gene: TRBV19

CDR3 DNA: TGTGCCAGCAGCCAACCGGGACTAGCGAACTTTGAGCAGTTCTTC
CDR3 protein: CASSQPGLANFEQFF
J gene: TRBJ2-1
clone size: NA
D gene: TRBD2
V gene: TRBV5-4

CDR3 DNA: TGTGCCTGGACGGTTTACGCTGGGGCCAACGTCCTGACTTTC
CDR3 protein: CAWTVYAGANVLTF
J gene: TRBJ2-6
clone size: NA
D gene: NA
V gene: TRBV30

CDR3 DNA: TGTGCCAGCAGTGTGGGGGGAACTGGGGCCAACGTCCTGACTTTC
CDR3 protein: CASSVGGTGANVLTF
J gene: TRBJ2-6
clone size: NA
D gene: NA
V gene: TRBV28

CDR3 DNA: TGTGCCAGCAGCCATAGGACTAGCGGGATATATGATACGCAGTATTTT
CDR3 protein: CASSHRTSGIYDTQYF
J gene: TRBJ2-3
clone size: NA
D gene: TRBD2
V gene: TRBV3-1/TRBV3-2

CDR3 DNA: TGTGCCAGCAGCTCCCGGACTAGCGGGGTCTCCTACAATGAGCAGTTCTTC
CDR3 protein: CASSSRTSGVSYNEQFF
J gene: TRBJ2-1
clone size: few
D gene: TRBD2
V gene: TRBV7-8

CDR3 DNA: TGTGCCAGCAGCTCGACTAGCGGGGTAACATTGTGGTATGAGCAGTTCTTC
CDR3 protein: CASSSTSGVTLWYEQFF
J gene: TRBJ2-1
clone size: NA
D gene: TRBD2
V gene: TRBV5-6

CDR3 DNA: TGTGCCAGCAGTGAATATGGGGCTGGCTACACCTTC
CDR3 protein: CASSEYGAGYTF
J gene: TRBJ1-2
clone size: NA
D gene: NA
V gene: TRBV25-1

CDR3 DNA: TGTGCCAGCAGCCAAAGACACTCGGATAAAAAACTGTTTTTT
CDR3 protein: CASSQRHSDKKLFF
J gene: TRBJ1-4
clone size: NA
D gene: NA
V gene: TRBV3-1/TRBV3-2

CDR3 DNA: TGTGCCAGCAACGGGGGGGGCAGATCTGAAGCTTTCTTT
CDR3 protein: CASNGGGRSEAFF
J gene: TRBJ1-1
clone size: NA
D gene: NA
V gene: TRBV3-1/TRBV3-2

CDR3 DNA: TGTGCCAGCAGTGGTGGACAGGGGAATACTGAAGCTTTCTTT
CDR3 protein: CASSGGQGNTEAFF
J gene: TRBJ1-1
clone size: NA
D gene: TRBD1
V gene: TRBV9

CDR3 DNA: TGTGCCAGCAGCCCCAGCGGGAGCTCCTACAATGAGCAGTTCTTC
CDR3 protein: CASSPSGSSYNEQFF
J gene: TRBJ2-1
clone size: NA
D gene: TRBD2
V gene: TRBV5-4

CDR3 DNA: TGTGCCACCAGTGACTGGACAGGGGACGGCTACACCTTC
CDR3 protein: CATSDWTGDGYTF
J gene: TRBJ1-2
clone size: once
D gene: TRBD1
V gene: TRBV24-1

CDR3 DNA: TGTGCCAGCAGCTTGGCGCAGGGAGGGGGCTACACCTTC
CDR3 protein: CASSLAQGGGYTF
J gene: TRBJ1-2
clone size: NA
D gene: NA
V gene: TRBV5-5

CDR3 DNA: TGTGCCAGCAGCTTCTCGGGACAGGGGACCTACGAGCAGTACTTC
CDR3 protein: CASSFSGQGTYEQYF
J gene: TRBJ2-7
clone size: NA
D gene: TRBD1
V gene: TRBV9

CDR3 DNA: TGTGCCAGCAGCTTAGGTTCGGGGGGAGACACTGAAGCTTTCTTT
CDR3 protein: CASSLGSGGDTEAFF
J gene: TRBJ1-1
clone size: NA
D gene: NA
V gene: TRBV7-2

CDR3 DNA: TGCGCCAGCAGCTTGGCTCGCGGGGCCGATTACGAGCAGTACTTC
CDR3 protein: CASSLARGADYEQYF
J gene: TRBJ2-7
clone size: NA
D gene: NA
V gene: TRBV5-1

CDR3 DNA: TGTGCCAGAAGCTTACGACAGGGCGACACTGAAGCTTTCTTT
CDR3 protein: CARSLRQGDTEAFF
J gene: TRBJ1-1
clone size: NA
D gene: TRBD1
V gene: TRBV5-3

CDR3 DNA: TGCGCCAGCAGCTTGGCCCCGGCAGGGGGGAACGATAATTCACCCCTCCACTTT
CDR3 protein: CASSLAPAGGNDNSPLHF
J gene: TRBJ1-6
clone size: NA
D gene: TRBD1
V gene: TRBV5-1

CDR3 DNA: TGTGCCAGCAGCCTAAGACGAGGGAGTGGCTACACCTTC
CDR3 protein: CASSLRRGSGYTF
J gene: TRBJ1-2
clone size: NA
D gene: NA
V gene: TRBV9

CDR3 DNA: TGCAGCGTTGAAGATCGCAGGGGGCGCGTGGGGGCCCAGTACTTC
CDR3 protein: CSVEDRRGRVGAQYF
J gene: TRBJ2-5
clone size: NA
D gene: TRBD1
V gene: TRBV29-1

CDR3 DNA: TGTGCCAGCAGTCGCGTGCCGAACACTGAAGCTTTCTTT
CDR3 protein: CASSRVPNTEAFF
J gene: TRBJ1-1
clone size: once
D gene: NA
V gene: TRBV28

CDR3 DNA: TGTGCCATCAGGGGGGGACAGGGATATTCACCCCTCCACTTT
CDR3 protein: CAIRGGQGYSPLHF
J gene: TRBJ1-6
clone size: NA
D gene: TRBD1
V gene: TRBV10-3

CDR3 DNA: TGTGCTAGTGGTTTGTTAGGGGGTCGCGAGCAGTACTTC
CDR3 protein: CASGLLGGREQYF
J gene: TRBJ2-7
clone size: NA
D gene: NA
V gene: TRBV12-5

CDR3 DNA: TGTGCCAGCAGCTTACGGTCAGGGGCAACAGGAAACACCATATATTTT
CDR3 protein: CASSLRSGATGNTIYF
J gene: TRBJ1-3
clone size: NA
D gene: NA
V gene: TRBV7-9

CDR3 DNA: TGCGCCAGCAGCTTGCAGTTTGGAGGGGCTAGCGTTTCCTACGAGCAGTACTTC
CDR3 protein: CASSLQFGGASVSYEQYF
J gene: TRBJ2-7
clone size: few
D gene: NA
V gene: TRBV5-1

CDR3 DNA: TGTGCCATCAGTCCCACAGGGCCCCAAGAGACCCAGTACTTC
CDR3 protein: CAISPTGPQETQYF
J gene: TRBJ2-5
clone size: NA
D gene: NA
V gene: TRBV10-3

CDR3 DNA: TGTGCCAGCAGGGACAGGGAAAGGTACACAGATACGCAGTATTTT
CDR3 protein: CASRDRERYTDTQYF
J gene: TRBJ2-3
clone size: NA
D gene: TRBD1
V gene: TRBV28

CDR3 DNA: TGTGCCAGCAGCTCGGGACTAAGCGGGTACAATGAGCAGTTCTTC
CDR3 protein: CASSSGLSGYNEQFF
J gene: TRBJ2-1
clone size: NA
D gene: TRBD2
V gene: TRBV5-8

CDR3 DNA: TGCGCCAGCAGTGAGATCCTAGCGGGGGGGGTCTACGAGCAGTACTTC
CDR3 protein: CASSEILAGGVYEQYF
J gene: TRBJ2-7
clone size: few
D gene: TRBD2
V gene: TRBV10-2

CDR3 DNA: TGTGCCAGCAGTCCTAAGGACAGGGGGGTCAATCAGCCCCAGCATTTT
CDR3 protein: CASSPKDRGVNQPQHF
J gene: TRBJ1-5
clone size: NA
D gene: TRBD1
V gene: TRBV27

CDR3 DNA: TGTGCCAGCACCCGGGGGTCCGGCAATAATTCACCCCTCCACTTT
CDR3 protein: CASTRGSGNNSPLHF
J gene: TRBJ1-6
clone size: NA
D gene: NA
V gene: TRBV7-2

CDR3 DNA: TGTGCCAGTAGTAGGGCTAGCGGGAGGGCCGGCCCAGATACGCAGTATTTT
CDR3 protein: CASSRASGRAGPDTQYF
J gene: TRBJ2-3
clone size: NA
D gene: TRBD2
V gene: TRBV19

CDR3 DNA: TGTGCCAGCAGCCAAGGGGGACGGACTAGCGGGAGATCGAACACCGGGGAGCTGTTTTTT
CDR3 protein: CASSQGGRTSGRSNTGELFF
J gene: TRBJ2-2
clone size: many
D gene: TRBD2
V gene: TRBV3-1/TRBV3-2

CDR3 DNA: TGCGCCAGCAGCTTGGCGTCAGATTCTAGAGAGCAGTACTTC
CDR3 protein: CASSLASDSREQYF
J gene: TRBJ2-7
clone size: NA
D gene: NA
V gene: TRBV5-1